One and the same sample provided the 4 T cell receptor beta chains below, sequenced in a study of T cell responses to AZD1222 COVID-19 vaccine. Only in-frame clones appear in the TCRdb table, and some are missing; sequencing was by immunoSEQ multiplex PCR. The sample lists around 220,000 clones, around 94% occurring once. The input for sequencing was peripheral blood, taken 28 days after the second dose of the MenACWY control vaccine. The receptors here all came from an adult who received the MenACWY meningococcal vaccine as a control.

As DNA, the CDR3 is TGTGCCTGGAGTCTAGGGACAGGACCTAATATGAACACTGAAGCTTTCTTT. As protein: CAWSLGTGPNMNTEAFF. The chain employs TRBV30 and TRBJ1-1; 8 bases align to TRBD1. With 2 bases clipped from V and 0 bases from J, the junction kept 11 bases outside the gene matches. The CDR3 extends over 17 amino acids. Germline V gene data show CDR1 as GTSNPN and CDR2 as SVGIG (reference sequence).

The count of this clone is one. The chain combines TRBV5-4 with TRBJ1-3; possibly TRBD1 for D (5 bases). The germline V gene encodes CDR1 SGHNT and CDR2 YYREEE (reference sequence). V lost 0 bases to trimming and J lost 4 bases, with 11 bases between them. The CDR3 has 15 residues. The CDR3 nucleotides are TGTGCCAGCAGCTTGGGGGGACGCCAAGGAAACACCATATATTTT. Its protein product is CASSLGGRQGNTIYF.

This chain connects TRBV19 to TRBJ2-1; 9 bases are shared with TRBD1. Losses at the gene ends were 4 bases for V and 8 bases for J; bases not matched to a gene: 9. Germline V gives CDR1 LNHDA, CDR2 SQIVND (reference sequence). The CDR3 runs 15 residues. CDR3 DNA: TGTGCCAGTAGTACGCTGGGACAGGGTGTTGATGAGCAGTTCTTC. Translation gives CASSTLGQGVDEQFF.

The CDR3 loop reads CASNPSGGSTDTQYF. In DNA form, the CDR3 reads TGTGCCAGCAACCCCAGCGGGGGGAGCACAGATACGCAGTATTTT. This rearrangement joins TRBV28 to TRBJ2-3; 9 bases are shared with TRBD2. J lost 0 bases, V lost 7 bases, and 5 bases had no gene match. The CDR3 spans 15 residues. CDR1 MDHEN and CDR2 SYDVKM come from the germline V gene.